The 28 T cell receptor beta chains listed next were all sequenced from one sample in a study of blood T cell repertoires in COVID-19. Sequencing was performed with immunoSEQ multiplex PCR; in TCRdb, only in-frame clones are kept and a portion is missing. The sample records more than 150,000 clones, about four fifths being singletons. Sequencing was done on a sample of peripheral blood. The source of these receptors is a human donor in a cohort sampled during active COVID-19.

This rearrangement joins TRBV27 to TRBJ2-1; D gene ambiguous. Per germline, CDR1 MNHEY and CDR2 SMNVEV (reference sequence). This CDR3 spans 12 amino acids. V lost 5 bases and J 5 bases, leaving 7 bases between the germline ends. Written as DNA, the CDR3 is TGTGCCAGCAGTCCAGGAAACAATGAGCAGTTCTTC. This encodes CASSPGNNEQFF.

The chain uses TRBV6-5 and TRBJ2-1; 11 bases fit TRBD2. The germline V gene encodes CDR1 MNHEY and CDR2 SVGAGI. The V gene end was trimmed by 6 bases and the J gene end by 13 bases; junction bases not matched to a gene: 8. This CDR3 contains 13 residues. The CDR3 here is CASRRTSGGPQFF. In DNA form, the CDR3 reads TGTGCCAGCAGACGTACTAGCGGGGGACCCCAGTTCTTC.

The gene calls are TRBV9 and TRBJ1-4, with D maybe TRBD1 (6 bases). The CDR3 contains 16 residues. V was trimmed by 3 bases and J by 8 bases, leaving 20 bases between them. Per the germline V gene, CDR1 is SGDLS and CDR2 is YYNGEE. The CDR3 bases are TGTGCCAGCAGCGCCCGATTGGGGGGGGCTGGAGAAAAACTGTTTTTT. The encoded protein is CASSARLGGAGEKLFF.

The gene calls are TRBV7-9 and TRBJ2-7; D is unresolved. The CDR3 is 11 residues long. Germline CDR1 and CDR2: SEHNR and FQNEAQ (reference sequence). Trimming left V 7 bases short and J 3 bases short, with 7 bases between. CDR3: CASKTNYEQYF. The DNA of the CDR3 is TGTGCCAGCAAAACAAACTACGAGCAGTACTTC.

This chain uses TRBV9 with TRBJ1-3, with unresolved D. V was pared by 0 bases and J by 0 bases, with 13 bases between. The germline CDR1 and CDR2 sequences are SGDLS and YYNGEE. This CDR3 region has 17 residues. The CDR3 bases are TGTGCCAGCAGCGTAGGCCCGGGTACCTTCTCTGGAAACACCATATATTTT. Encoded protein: CASSVGPGTFSGNTIYF.

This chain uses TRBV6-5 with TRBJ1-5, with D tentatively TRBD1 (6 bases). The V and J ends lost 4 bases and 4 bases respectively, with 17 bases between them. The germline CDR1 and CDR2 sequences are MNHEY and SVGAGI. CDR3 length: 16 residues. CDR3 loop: CASSFFPGHRNQPQHF. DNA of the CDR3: TGTGCCAGCAGTTTTTTTCCGGGACACCGAAATCAGCCCCAGCATTTT.

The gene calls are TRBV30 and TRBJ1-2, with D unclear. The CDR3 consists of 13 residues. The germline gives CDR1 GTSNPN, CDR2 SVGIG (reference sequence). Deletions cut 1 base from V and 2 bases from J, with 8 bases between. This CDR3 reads CAWSDNYNYGYTF. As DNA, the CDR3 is TGTGCCTGGAGTGACAACTACAACTATGGCTACACCTTC.

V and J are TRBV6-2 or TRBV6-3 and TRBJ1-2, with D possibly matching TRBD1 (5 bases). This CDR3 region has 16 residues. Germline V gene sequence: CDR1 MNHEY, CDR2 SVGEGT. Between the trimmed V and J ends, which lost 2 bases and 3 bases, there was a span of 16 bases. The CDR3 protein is CASSYDPTATDYGYTF. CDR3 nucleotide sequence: TGTGCCAGCAGTTACGACCCGACAGCTACAGACTATGGCTACACCTTC.

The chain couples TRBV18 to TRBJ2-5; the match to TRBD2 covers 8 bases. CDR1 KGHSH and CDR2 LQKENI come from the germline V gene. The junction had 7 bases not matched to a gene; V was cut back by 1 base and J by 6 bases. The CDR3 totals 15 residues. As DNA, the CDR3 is TGTGCCAGCTCACCACTTTCGGGGGGGGCGAAGACCCAGTACTTC. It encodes CASSPLSGGAKTQYF.

In DNA, the CDR3 is TGTGCCAGCAGTTTGTTTGGAACAGGGGGCCCTACTAACTATGGCTACACCTTC. Amino acid sequence: CASSLFGTGGPTNYGYTF. J is TRBJ1-2 and V is TRBV7-8; 9 positions agree with TRBD1. This CDR3 region has 18 residues. CDR1 is SGHVS, CDR2 FQNEAQ, per germline. The V and J ends lost 6 bases and 0 bases, in that order; junction bases with no gene match: 14.

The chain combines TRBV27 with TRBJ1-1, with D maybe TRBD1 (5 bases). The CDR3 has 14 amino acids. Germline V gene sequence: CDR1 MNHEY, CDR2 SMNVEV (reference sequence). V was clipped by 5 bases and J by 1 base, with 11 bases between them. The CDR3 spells CASSKGAGNTEAFF. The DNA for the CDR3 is TGTGCCAGCAGTAAAGGGGCCGGGAACACTGAAGCTTTCTTT.

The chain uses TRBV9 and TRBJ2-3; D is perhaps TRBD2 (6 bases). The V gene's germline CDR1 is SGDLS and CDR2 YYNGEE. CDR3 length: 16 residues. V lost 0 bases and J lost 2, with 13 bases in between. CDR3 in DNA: TGTGCCAGCAGCGTAGAAGCCCGGGGGTTCACAGATACGCAGTATTTT. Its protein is CASSVEARGFTDTQYF.

The CDR3: CASSTATGGWLYAFF. CDR3 sequence (DNA): TGTGCCAGTAGTACCGCGACAGGGGGCTGGTTGTACGCTTTCTTT. The genes are TRBV19 and TRBJ1-1; TRBD1 aligns across 10 bases. V was pared by 4 bases and J by 11 bases, with 13 bases of the junction left unmatched. The germline V gene encodes CDR1 LNHDA and CDR2 SQIVND (reference sequence). The length of the CDR3 is 15 residues.

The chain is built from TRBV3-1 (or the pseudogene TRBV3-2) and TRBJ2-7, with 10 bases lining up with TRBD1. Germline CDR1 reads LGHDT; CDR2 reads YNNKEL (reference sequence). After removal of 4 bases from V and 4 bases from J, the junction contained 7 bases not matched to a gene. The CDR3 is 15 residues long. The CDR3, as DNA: TGTGCCAGCAGCCCCTCCGGGACAGGGGCGTACGAGCAGTACTTC. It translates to CASSPSGTGAYEQYF.

This chain's CDR3 is CASKDRTVPHQPQHF. CDR3 bases: TGTGCCAGCAAGGACCGGACAGTACCCCATCAGCCCCAGCATTTT. This sequence joins TRBV2 and TRBJ1-5; possibly TRBD1 for D (6 bases). CDR3 length: 15 amino acids. Trimming shortened V by 7 bases and J by 5 bases, and 18 bases separated the two germline ends. Per germline, CDR1 SNHLY and CDR2 FYNNEI.

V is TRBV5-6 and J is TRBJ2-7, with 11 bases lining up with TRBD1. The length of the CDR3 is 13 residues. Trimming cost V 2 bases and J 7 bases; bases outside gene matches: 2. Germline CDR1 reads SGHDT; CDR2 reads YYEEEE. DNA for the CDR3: TGTGCCAGCAGCTTCGGACAGGGGGCTGAGCAGTACTTC. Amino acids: CASSFGQGAEQYF.

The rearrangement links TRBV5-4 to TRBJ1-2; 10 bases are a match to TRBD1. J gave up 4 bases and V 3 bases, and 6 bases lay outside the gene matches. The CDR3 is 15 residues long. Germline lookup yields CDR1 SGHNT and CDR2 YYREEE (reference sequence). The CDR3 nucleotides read TGTGCCAGCAGCTGGACAGGGGGTAATCCCTATGGCTACACCTTC. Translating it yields CASSWTGGNPYGYTF.

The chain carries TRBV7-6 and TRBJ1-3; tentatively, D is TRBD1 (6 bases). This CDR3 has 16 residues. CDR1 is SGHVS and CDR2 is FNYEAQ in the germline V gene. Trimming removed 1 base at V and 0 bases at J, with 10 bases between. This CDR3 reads CASSLGFRGSGNTIYF. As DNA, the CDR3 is TGTGCCAGCAGCTTAGGTTTCAGGGGCTCTGGAAACACCATATATTTT.

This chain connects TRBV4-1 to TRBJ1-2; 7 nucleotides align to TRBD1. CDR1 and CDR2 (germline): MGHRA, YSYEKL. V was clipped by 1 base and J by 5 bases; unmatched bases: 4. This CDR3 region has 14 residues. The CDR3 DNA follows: TGCGCCAGCAGCCAAGCTAACAGGGGTTATGGCTACACCTTC. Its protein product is CASSQANRGYGYTF.

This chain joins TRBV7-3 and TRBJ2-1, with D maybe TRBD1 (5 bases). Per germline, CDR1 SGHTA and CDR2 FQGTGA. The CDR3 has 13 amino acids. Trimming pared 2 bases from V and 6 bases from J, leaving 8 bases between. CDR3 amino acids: CASSLGRVNEQFF. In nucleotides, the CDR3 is TGTGCCAGCAGCTTAGGCAGGGTCAATGAGCAGTTCTTC.

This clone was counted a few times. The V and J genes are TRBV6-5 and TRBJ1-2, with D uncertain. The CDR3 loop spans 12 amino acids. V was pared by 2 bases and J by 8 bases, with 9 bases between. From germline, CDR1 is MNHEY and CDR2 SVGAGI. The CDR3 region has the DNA TGTGCCAGCAGTTACCGGGGTGGCGGCTACACCTTC. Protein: CASSYRGGGYTF.

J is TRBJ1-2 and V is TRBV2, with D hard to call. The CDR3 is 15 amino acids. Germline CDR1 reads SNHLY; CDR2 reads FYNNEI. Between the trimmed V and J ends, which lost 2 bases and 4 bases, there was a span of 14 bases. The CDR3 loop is CASSEWAAGIYGYTF. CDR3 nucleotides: TGTGCCAGCAGTGAATGGGCCGCAGGAATCTATGGCTACACCTTC.

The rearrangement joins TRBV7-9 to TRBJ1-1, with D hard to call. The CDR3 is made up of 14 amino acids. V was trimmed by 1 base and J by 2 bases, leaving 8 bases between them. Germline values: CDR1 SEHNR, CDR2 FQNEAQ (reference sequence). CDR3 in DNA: TGTGCCAGCAGCTTAGTCCGCAGAAACACTGAAGCTTTCTTT. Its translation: CASSLVRRNTEAFF.

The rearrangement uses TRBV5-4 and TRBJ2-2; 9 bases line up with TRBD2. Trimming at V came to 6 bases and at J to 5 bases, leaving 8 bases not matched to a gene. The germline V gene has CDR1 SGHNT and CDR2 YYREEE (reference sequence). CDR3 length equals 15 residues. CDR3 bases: TGTGCCAGCATGTCGTCAGCGGGGGGTACCGGGGAGCTGTTTTTT. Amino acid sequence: CASMSSAGGTGELFF.

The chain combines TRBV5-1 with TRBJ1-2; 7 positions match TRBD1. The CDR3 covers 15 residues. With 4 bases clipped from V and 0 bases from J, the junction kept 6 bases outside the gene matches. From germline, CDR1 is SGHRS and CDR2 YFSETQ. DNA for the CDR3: TGCGCCAGCAGCAGGGGGGACAGACCTAACTATGGCTACACCTTC. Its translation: CASSRGDRPNYGYTF.

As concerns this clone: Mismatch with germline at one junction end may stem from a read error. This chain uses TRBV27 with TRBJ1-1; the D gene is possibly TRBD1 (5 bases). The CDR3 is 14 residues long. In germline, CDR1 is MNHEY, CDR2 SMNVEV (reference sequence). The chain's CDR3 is CASSLYGGNSEAFF. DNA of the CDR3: TGTGCCAGCAGTTTGTACGGGGGGAACTCTGAAGCTTTCTTT.

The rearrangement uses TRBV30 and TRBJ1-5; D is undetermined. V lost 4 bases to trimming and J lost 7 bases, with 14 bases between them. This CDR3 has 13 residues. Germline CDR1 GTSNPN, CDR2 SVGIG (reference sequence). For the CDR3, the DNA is TGTGCCTGGACCGCGGACCGGGGACAGCCCCAGCATTTT. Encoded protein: CAWTADRGQPQHF. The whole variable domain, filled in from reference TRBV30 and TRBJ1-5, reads SQTIHQWPATLVQPVGSPLSLECTVEGTSNPNLYWYRQAAGRGLQLLFYSVGIGQISSEVPQNLSASRPQDRQFILSSKKLLLSDSGFYLCAWTADRGQPQHFGDGTRLSIL.

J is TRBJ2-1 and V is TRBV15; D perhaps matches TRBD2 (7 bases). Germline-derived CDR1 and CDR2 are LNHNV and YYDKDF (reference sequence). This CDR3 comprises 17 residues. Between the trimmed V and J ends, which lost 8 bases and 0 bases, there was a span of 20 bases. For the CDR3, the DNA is TGTGCCACCTCACCGGGGGGCCAAACCCGCTCCTACAATGAGCAGTTCTTC. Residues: CATSPGGQTRSYNEQFF.